This paragraph reports one T cell receptor (beta chain). There are many counts of this clonotype. Its antigen is unknown. The record has no base qualities; no much larger clone is one base away. Hyperthyroidism patients were newly diagnosed, with disease duration under 2 months, and aged 18 to 65 years. Patients with uncontrolled infections, other autoimmune diseases, pregnancy or lactation were excluded. Clinical symptoms, serum thyroxine and TRAb, thyroid ultrasound, and orbital computed tomography formed the basis for the diagnoses. Blood from progressor patients was drawn when they were first diagnosed with hyperthyroidism, before any ophthalmopathy symptoms appeared. PBMCs were isolated from approximately 10 ml of fresh peripheral blood by Ficoll-Paque density gradient centrifugation. Progressor patients were initially diagnosed with Graves' hyperthyroidism and developed ophthalmopathy during follow-up. Total RNA was extracted using Trizol reagent, and RNA quality was assessed on an Agilent 2100 Bioanalyzer.

This sample is drawn from a study of T cells in Graves' hyperthyroidism and ophthalmopathy (dated by TCRdb to the late 2010s). Background on the whole study: Peripheral blood samples were taken at the time of initial diagnosis, prior to any treatment. In six Graves' hyperthyroidism patients, the study also compared T-cell repertoires from thyroid tissue with T-cell repertoires from blood. The roughly 94 discovery patients were randomly split 7:3 into training and test sets. The paper reports TCR Vbeta CDR3 sequencing of roughly 140 peripheral blood samples: over 40 ophthalmopathy, over 70 hyperthyroidism and around 17 progressor patients. Whether ophthalmopathy could be predicted prospectively was tested in an independent validation cohort made up of 18 hyperthyroidism patients plus 17 patients who later progressed to ophthalmopathy. After sampling, hyperthyroidism patients received methimazole starting at 30 mg daily, and ophthalmopathy patients received high-dose intravenous methylprednisolone. A discovery cohort of approximately 100 patients, approximately 45 with Graves' ophthalmopathy and 57 with stable Graves' hyperthyroidism, was used to find distinguishing TCR V-J signatures.

The trim is 2 bases for V and 4 bases for J, with a gap of 9 bases between the germline ends. According to the germline V gene, CDR1 reads SNHLY and CDR2 reads FYNNEI. The CDR3 spans 14 residues, from the cysteine through the phenylalanine. CDR3 DNA only is kept here, 42 bases in frame from base 1. The TCR beta CDR3 regions were amplified from the RNA transcripts. For the first round of RT-PCR on the TCR CDR3, the HTBI primer set was used together with the Qiagen OneStep RT-PCR kit. Libraries were constructed in a second round of multiplex PCR, after which size selection and purification were performed. Sequencing of the libraries was done on an Illumina HiSeq2000 using paired-end 100 bp reads. The authors' analysis ran thus. SOAPnuke was used to process the raw data, removing reads that contained adapters or uncalled bases, had a mean Phred below 15, or lacked an exact match to the constant primer or identifier. COPE v1.2.5 was used to merge the high-quality paired reads, and each unique nucleotide sequence was defined as a clonotype. Clonotypes were aligned to IMGT TRBV, TRBD and TRBJ reference segments using MiTCR v1.1. The analysis included only V-J combinations with a frequency above 0.0001, which together covered roughly 99% of the repertoires. A TCS score was defined as the ratio of F50 (clonal expansion) to E x V (chaos), with BLOSUM62-based TCRdist applied between CDR3 peptides within each V-J. Welch's t-statistics and random forest reduced 500 to 650 V-J features to roughly 13, which were used in a naive Bayes classifier (R e1071). The public reads were run again by TCRdb, first through fastp at Q25 and then through MiXCR, and only productive beta chains were kept. Here each entry gathers all rows of one CDR3 protein and keeps the most common genes and DNA. The V and J calls, along with clone size, are taken from TCRdb and not from the paper's own processing. In all, the sample holds about 580,000 distinct CDR3 sequences, and over 11% of those were seen once. The ten largest clones take up 5.5% to 7.5% of the sample.

General conclusions and limits of the study: Ophthalmopathy was separated from stable hyperthyroidism by a 13 V-J signature model, with around 88% sensitivity and roughly 81% specificity obtained in cross-validation and 80%/75% obtained in testing. Most expanded thyroid clonotypes (frequency above 0.001) were also found in blood, which suggests that blood repertoires may mirror thyroid immune responses. During validation, the model predicted progression to ophthalmopathy a median of approximately six months ahead of onset, with almost 71% sensitivity and 72% to 80% specificity. No statistical method was used to fix the sample size in advance, and group allocation was not hidden from the investigators.

The rearranged chain carries TRBV2 and TRBJ1-5, with the identity of the D gene unclear. Sequences were obtained from blood. The TCR sequence derives from a young woman with Graves' hyperthyroidism that later progressed to Graves' ophthalmopathy. The CDR3 region has the sequence CASSETGNNQPQHF. The DNA sequence is given as TGTGCCAGCAGTGAAACGGGGAATAATCAGCCCCAGCATTTT. With all but the CDR3 taken from the reference TRBV2 and TRBJ1-5 genes, the full variable domain is: EPEVTQTPSHQVTQMGQEVILRCVPISNHLYFYWYRQILGQKVEFLVSFYNNEISEKSEIFDDQFSVERPDGSNFTLKIRSTKLEDSAMYFCASSETGNNQPQHFGDGTRLSIL.